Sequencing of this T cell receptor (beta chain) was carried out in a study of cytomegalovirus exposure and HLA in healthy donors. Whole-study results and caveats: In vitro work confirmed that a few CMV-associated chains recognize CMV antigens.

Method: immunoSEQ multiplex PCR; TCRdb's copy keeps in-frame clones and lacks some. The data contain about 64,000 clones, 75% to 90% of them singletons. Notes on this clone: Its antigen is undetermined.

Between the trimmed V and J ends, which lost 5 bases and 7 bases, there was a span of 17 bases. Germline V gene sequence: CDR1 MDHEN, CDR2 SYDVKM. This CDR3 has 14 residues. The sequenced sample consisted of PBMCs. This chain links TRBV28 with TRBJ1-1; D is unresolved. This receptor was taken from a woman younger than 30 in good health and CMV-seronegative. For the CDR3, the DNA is TGTGCCAGCAGTCCGCGTCCGGGGAGGAGTGAAGCTTTCTTT. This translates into CASSPRPGRSEAFF. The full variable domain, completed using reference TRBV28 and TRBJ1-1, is DVKVTQSSRYLVKRTGEKVFLECVQDMDHENMFWYRQDPGLGLRLIYFSYDVKMKEKGDIPEGYSVSREKKERFSLILESASTNQTSMYLCASSPRPGRSEAFFGQGTRLTVV.